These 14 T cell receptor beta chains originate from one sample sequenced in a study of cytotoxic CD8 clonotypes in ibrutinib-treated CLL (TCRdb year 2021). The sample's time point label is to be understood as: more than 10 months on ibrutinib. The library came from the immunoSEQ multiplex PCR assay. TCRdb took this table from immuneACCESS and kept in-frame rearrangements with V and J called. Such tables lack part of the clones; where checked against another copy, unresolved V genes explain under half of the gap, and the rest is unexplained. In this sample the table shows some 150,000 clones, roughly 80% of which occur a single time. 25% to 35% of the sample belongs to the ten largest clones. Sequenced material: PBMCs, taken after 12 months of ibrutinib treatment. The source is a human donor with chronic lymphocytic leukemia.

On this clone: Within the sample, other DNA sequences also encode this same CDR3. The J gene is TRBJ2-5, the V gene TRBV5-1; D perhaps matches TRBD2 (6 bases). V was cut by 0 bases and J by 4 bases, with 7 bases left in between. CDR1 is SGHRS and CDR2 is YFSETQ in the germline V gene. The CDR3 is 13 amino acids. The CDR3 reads CASSLGGGETQYF. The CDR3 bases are TGCGCCAGCAGCTTGGGGGGAGGAGAGACCCAGTACTTC.

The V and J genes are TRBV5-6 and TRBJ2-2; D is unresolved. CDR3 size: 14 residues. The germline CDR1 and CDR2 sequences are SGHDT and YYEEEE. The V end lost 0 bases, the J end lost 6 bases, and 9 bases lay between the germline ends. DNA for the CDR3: TGTGCCAGCAGCTTGGGGGCGTATTCCGGGGAGCTGTTTTTT. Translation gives CASSLGAYSGELFF. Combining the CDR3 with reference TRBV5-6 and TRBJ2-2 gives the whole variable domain DAGVTQSPTHLIKTRGQQVTLRCSPKSGHDTVSWYQQALGQGPQFIFQYYEEEERQRGNFPDRFSGHQFPNYSSELNVNALLLGDSALYLCASSLGAYSGELFFGEGSRLTVL.

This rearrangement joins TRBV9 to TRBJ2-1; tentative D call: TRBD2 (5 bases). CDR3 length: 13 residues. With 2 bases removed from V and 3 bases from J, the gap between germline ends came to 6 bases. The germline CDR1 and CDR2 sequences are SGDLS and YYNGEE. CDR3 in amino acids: CASSVDYYNEQFF. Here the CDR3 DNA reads TGTGCCAGCAGCGTCGACTACTACAATGAGCAGTTCTTC.

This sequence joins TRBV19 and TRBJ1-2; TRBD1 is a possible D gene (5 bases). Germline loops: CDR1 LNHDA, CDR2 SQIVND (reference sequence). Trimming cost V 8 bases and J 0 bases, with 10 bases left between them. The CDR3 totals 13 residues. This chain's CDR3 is CASQGLTNYGYTF. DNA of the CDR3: TGTGCCAGTCAGGGACTAACTAACTATGGCTACACCTTC.

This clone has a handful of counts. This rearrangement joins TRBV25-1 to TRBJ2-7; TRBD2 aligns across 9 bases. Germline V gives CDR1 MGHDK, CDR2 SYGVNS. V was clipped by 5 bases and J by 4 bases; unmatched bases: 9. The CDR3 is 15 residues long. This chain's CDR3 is CASSLLGLAGYEQYF. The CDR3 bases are TGTGCCAGCAGTCTCCTCGGGCTAGCGGGATACGAGCAGTACTTC.

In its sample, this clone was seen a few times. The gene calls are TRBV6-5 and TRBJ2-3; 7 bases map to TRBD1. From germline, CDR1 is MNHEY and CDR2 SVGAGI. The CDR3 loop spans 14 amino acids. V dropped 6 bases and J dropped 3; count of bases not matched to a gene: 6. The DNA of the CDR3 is TGTGCCAGCAGATTACAGGGGATGACAGATACGCAGTATTTT. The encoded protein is CASRLQGMTDTQYF.

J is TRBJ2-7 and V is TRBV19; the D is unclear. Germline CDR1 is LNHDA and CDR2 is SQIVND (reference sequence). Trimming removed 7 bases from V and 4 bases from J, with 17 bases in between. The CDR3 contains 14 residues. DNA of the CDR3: TGTGCCAGTAAAGATTCCTACAGTGTTTACGAGCAGTACTTC. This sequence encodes CASKDSYSVYEQYF.

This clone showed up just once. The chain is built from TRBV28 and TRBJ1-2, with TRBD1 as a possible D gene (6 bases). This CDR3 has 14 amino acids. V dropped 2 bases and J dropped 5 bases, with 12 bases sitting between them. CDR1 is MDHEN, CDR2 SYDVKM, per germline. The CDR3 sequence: CASSLVGGVYGYTF. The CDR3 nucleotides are TGTGCCAGCAGTTTAGTAGGGGGTGTTTATGGCTACACCTTC.

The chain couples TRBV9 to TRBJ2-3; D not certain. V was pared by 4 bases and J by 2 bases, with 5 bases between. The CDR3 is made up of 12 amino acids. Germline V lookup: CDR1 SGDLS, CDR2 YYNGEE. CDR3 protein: CASSLATDTQYF. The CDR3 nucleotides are TGTGCCAGCAGCTTAGCCACAGATACGCAGTATTTT.

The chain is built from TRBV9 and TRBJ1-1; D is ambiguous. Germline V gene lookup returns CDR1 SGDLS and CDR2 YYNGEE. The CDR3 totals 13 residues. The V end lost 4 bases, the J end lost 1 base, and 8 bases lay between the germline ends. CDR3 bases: TGTGCCAGCAGCCCGGTTAGGAACACTGAAGCTTTCTTT. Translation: CASSPVRNTEAFF.

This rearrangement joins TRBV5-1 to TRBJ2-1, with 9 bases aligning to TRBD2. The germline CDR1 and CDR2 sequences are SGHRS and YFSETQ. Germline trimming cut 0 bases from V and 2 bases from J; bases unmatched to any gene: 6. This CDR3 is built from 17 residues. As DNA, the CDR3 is TGCGCCAGCAGCTTGGAACGTCTAGCGGGAACCTACAATGAGCAGTTCTTC. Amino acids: CASSLERLAGTYNEQFF.

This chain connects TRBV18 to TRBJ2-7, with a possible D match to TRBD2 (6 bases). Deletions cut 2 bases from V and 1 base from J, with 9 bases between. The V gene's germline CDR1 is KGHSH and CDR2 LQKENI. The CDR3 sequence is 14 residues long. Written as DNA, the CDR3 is TGTGCCAGCTCACCAAGGCGGGATTCCTACGAGCAGTACTTC. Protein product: CASSPRRDSYEQYF. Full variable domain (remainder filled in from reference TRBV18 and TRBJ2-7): NAGVMQNPRHLVRRRGQEARLRCSPMKGHSHVYWYRQLPEEGLKFMVYLQKENIIDESGMPKERFSAEFPKEGPSILRIQQVVRGDSAAYFCASSPRRDSYEQYFGPGTRLTVT.

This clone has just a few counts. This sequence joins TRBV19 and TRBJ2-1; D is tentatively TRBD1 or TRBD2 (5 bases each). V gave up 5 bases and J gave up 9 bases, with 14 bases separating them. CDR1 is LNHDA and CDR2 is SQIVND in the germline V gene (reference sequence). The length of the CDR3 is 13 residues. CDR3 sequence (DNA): TGTGCCAGTAGTGCCCCCCGGGACGGTGAGCAGTTCTTC. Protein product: CASSAPRDGEQFF.

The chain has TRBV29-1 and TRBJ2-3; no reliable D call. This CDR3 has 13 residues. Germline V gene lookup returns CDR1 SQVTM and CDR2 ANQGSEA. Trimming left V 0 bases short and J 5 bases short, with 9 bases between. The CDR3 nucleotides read TGCAGCGTTGAAGAAACAGTTTTAGATACGCAGTATTTT. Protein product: CSVEETVLDTQYF.